This T cell receptor beta chain was profiled in a study of blood T cell repertoires in COVID-19. Study-level background: PBMCs, B-cell-depleted T cells, or T cells provided the cDNA or gDNA that made up the material.

The CDR3 totals 16 residues. The V and J ends lost 0 bases and 0 bases respectively, with 11 bases between them. The V gene's germline CDR1 is LGHNA and CDR2 YSLEER. The protocol was immunoSEQ multiplex PCR, while the TCRdb copy is restricted to in-frame clones and leaves out a portion. This sample has roughly 120,000 clones; 86% occur once, and the top ten carry approximately 5%. Sequencing was done on a sample of peripheral blood. The chain combines TRBV4-3 with TRBJ1-2; D is perhaps TRBD1 (6 bases). This clonotype originated in a human donor in a cohort sampled during active COVID-19. The CDR3 reads CASSQEEAGANYGYTF. Here the CDR3 DNA reads TGCGCCAGCAGCCAAGAGGAGGCAGGGGCTAACTATGGCTACACCTTC.